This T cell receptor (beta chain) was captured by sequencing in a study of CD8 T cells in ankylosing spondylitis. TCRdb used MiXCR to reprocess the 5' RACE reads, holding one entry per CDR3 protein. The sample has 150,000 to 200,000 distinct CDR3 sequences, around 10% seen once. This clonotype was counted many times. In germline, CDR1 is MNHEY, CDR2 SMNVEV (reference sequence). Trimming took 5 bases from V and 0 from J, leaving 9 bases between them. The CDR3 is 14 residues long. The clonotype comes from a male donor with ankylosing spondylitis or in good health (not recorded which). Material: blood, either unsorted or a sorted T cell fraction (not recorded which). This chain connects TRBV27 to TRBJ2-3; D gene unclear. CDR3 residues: CASSRRISTDTQYF. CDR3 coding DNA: TGTGCCAGCAGTCGACGGATCAGCACAGATACGCAGTATTTT.